The T cell receptor (beta chain) under discussion was sequenced for a study of shared clonotypes between healthy human individuals. Study-level points and caveats: Relative to memory subsets, naive subsets generally showed larger estimated richness.

For this clone: Its antigen is not known.

Method: immunoSEQ multiplex PCR; TCRdb's copy keeps in-frame clones and lacks some. The table lists over a million clones, around 97% of them singletons. The V end was cut by 3 bases, the J end by 5 bases, with 11 bases between. This CDR3 is 13 amino acids long. Germline V gene sequence: CDR1 SGHAT, CDR2 FQNNGV. The source material was naive CD4+ T cells sorted from blood. The subset denotes: CD45RA+ positively selected. The chain combines TRBV11-2 with TRBJ2-7; D might be TRBD1 or TRBD2, each matching 6 bases. The receptor was isolated from a young man in good health. CDR3 sequence reads: CASSFGGVDEQYF. As DNA, the CDR3 is TGTGCCAGCAGCTTCGGGGGCGTCGACGAGCAGTACTTC. The entire variable domain, with the rest obtained from reference TRBV11-2 and TRBJ2-7, is as follows: EAGVAQSPRYKIIEKRQSVAFWCNPISGHATLYWYQQILGQGPKLLIQFQNNGVVDDSQLPKDRFSAERLKGVDSTLKIQPAKLEDSAVYLCASSFGGVDEQYFGPGTRLTVT.